A selection of T cell receptor beta chains follows, all from one sample in a study of response to subunit inactivated influenza vaccine. MiXCR, applied by TCRdb to the RT-PCR reads, yields one record per CDR3 protein. Of 650,000 to 800,000 distinct CDR3 sequences listed, about 18% are singletons. The sequences come from PBMCs from blood, collected around 5 days after vaccination. Every receptor here comes from a man over 45 who received an inactivated influenza vaccine. Both conserved end residues are trimmed from each CDR3. The D gene is left open where the match is weak. Clone size is not always given. Where it is, it says once, few, many or a class for expanded clones.

len: 12; d_gene: NA; abundance: many; v_gene: TRBV29-1; j_gene: TRBJ1-1; CDR3aa: SVVIARGNTEAF
len: 10; d_gene: TRBD1; abundance: NA; v_gene: TRBV20-1; j_gene: TRBJ1-2; CDR3aa: SAGDRADGYT
len: 13; d_gene: NA; abundance: few; v_gene: TRBV15; j_gene: TRBJ1-4; CDR3aa: ATSIYRTFREKLF
len: 12; d_gene: TRBD1; abundance: NA; v_gene: TRBV7-2; j_gene: TRBJ2-7; CDR3aa: ASSSGTEAYEQH
len: 10; d_gene: NA; abundance: NA; v_gene: TRBV11-2; j_gene: TRBJ2-5; CDR3aa: ASSHSLETQY
len: 11; d_gene: NA; abundance: NA; v_gene: TRBV18; j_gene: TRBJ2-1; CDR3aa: ASSIQENNEQF
len: 11; d_gene: TRBD1; abundance: few; v_gene: TRBV29-1; j_gene: TRBJ1-2; CDR3aa: SVGQGANYGYT
len: 13; d_gene: TRBD2; abundance: many; v_gene: TRBV12-3/TRBV12-4; j_gene: TRBJ2-7; CDR3aa: ASSPGLAGGHEQY
len: 12; d_gene: TRBD2; abundance: NA; v_gene: TRBV12-3/TRBV12-4; j_gene: TRBJ2-5; CDR3aa: ASSTTSGGLSQY
len: 12; d_gene: NA; abundance: few; v_gene: TRBV6-5; j_gene: TRBJ2-1; CDR3aa: ASSSGRTGDPQF
len: 13; d_gene: NA; abundance: NA; v_gene: TRBV12-3/TRBV12-4; j_gene: TRBJ1-2; CDR3aa: ASSSGTARNYGYT
len: 13; d_gene: NA; abundance: many; v_gene: TRBV6-4; j_gene: TRBJ2-5; CDR3aa: ASSGTTVYQETQY
len: 12; d_gene: TRBD1; abundance: few; v_gene: TRBV6-2/TRBV6-3; j_gene: TRBJ2-1; CDR3aa: ASTRDSIHNEQF
len: 11; d_gene: NA; abundance: NA; v_gene: TRBV6-2/TRBV6-3; j_gene: TRBJ1-2; CDR3aa: ASNLDGAYGYT
len: 13; d_gene: TRBD1; abundance: NA; v_gene: TRBV6-4; j_gene: TRBJ2-2; CDR3aa: ASSHGQGATGELF
len: 12; d_gene: NA; abundance: few; v_gene: TRBV7-8; j_gene: TRBJ2-2; CDR3aa: ASSLDGDTGELF
len: 12; d_gene: NA; abundance: once; v_gene: TRBV2; j_gene: TRBJ2-7; CDR3aa: ASSELEGIGEQY
len: 12; d_gene: TRBD1; abundance: many; v_gene: TRBV11-2; j_gene: TRBJ1-6; CDR3aa: ASSLTGEVSPLH
len: 11; d_gene: NA; abundance: few; v_gene: TRBV20-1; j_gene: TRBJ2-2; CDR3aa: SATGENTGELF
len: 11; d_gene: TRBD2; abundance: few; v_gene: TRBV29-1; j_gene: TRBJ2-1; CDR3aa: SVLWGGYNEQF
len: 16; d_gene: TRBD2; abundance: NA; v_gene: TRBV6-1; j_gene: TRBJ2-7; CDR3aa: ASRAGRPHTSGRSRRY
len: 10; d_gene: NA; abundance: few; v_gene: TRBV11-2; j_gene: TRBJ2-3; CDR3aa: ASRSTGLTQY
len: 11; d_gene: NA; abundance: NA; v_gene: TRBV7-9; j_gene: TRBJ1-2; CDR3aa: ASSYQENYGYT
len: 14; d_gene: TRBD2; abundance: many; v_gene: TRBV5-5; j_gene: TRBJ2-1; CDR3aa: ASSPTSGRTYNEQF
len: 11; d_gene: NA; abundance: few; v_gene: TRBV5-1; j_gene: TRBJ2-5; CDR3aa: ASSPITRETQY
len: 16; d_gene: NA; abundance: NA; v_gene: TRBV11-1; j_gene: TRBJ2-1; CDR3aa: ASSLLAVRGTHRDEQF
len: 13; d_gene: NA; abundance: NA; v_gene: TRBV24-1; j_gene: TRBJ2-1; CDR3aa: ATSDFRGSYNEQF
len: 11; d_gene: NA; abundance: many; v_gene: TRBV12-3/TRBV12-4; j_gene: TRBJ2-7; CDR3aa: ASSFRVSYEQY
len: 12; d_gene: TRBD2; abundance: few; v_gene: TRBV4-2; j_gene: TRBJ2-7; CDR3aa: ASSQATSSHEQY
len: 13; d_gene: TRBD2; abundance: few; v_gene: TRBV27; j_gene: TRBJ2-6; CDR3aa: ASSWGGLGANVLT
len: 14; d_gene: NA; abundance: NA; v_gene: TRBV20-1; j_gene: TRBJ2-7; CDR3aa: SARGIYEISSYEQY
len: 12; d_gene: NA; abundance: NA; v_gene: TRBV25-1; j_gene: TRBJ2-7; CDR3aa: ASSDRTATYEQY
len: 9; d_gene: NA; abundance: few; v_gene: TRBV12-3/TRBV12-4; j_gene: TRBJ1-3; CDR3aa: ASSFTSTIY
len: 15; d_gene: TRBD2; abundance: NA; v_gene: TRBV5-1; j_gene: TRBJ2-3; CDR3aa: ASSLGGVAGAYDTQY
len: 11; d_gene: NA; abundance: many; v_gene: TRBV29-1; j_gene: TRBJ2-1; CDR3aa: SVFATGNNEQF
len: 11; d_gene: NA; abundance: few; v_gene: TRBV29-1; j_gene: TRBJ1-1; CDR3aa: SVDTGKNTEAF
len: 14; d_gene: TRBD1; abundance: few; v_gene: TRBV24-1; j_gene: TRBJ2-2; CDR3aa: ATSDPGQGATGELF